One sample yielded the 9 T cell receptor beta chains listed below, sequenced in a study of response to subunit inactivated influenza vaccine. Using its own MiXCR run on the RT-PCR reads, TCRdb lists one record per CDR3 protein. The sample gives about 780,000 distinct CDR3 sequences, about a fifth of which show up once; about a tenth is in the top ten. The sample consisted of PBMCs from blood, taken more than 4 days after vaccination. The receptors were gathered from a man aged 45-60 years who received an inactivated influenza vaccine.

This clonotype was seen more than once but under ten times. The junction does not match germline at one end; this may be a read error. CDR3 DNA sequence: TGTGCCAGCAGTCAAGCGAGAGGGCTGGTCTCCTACAATGAGCAGTTCTTC. Its protein product is CASSQARGLVSYNEQFF. V is TRBV2 and J is TRBJ2-1, with TRBD2 as a possible D gene (5 bases). The germline gives CDR1 SNHLY, CDR2 FYNNEI. The CDR3 runs to 17 residues.

V gene TRBV3-1 combines with J gene TRBJ2-3, with a tentative D call TRBD2 (6 bases). V was clipped by 0 bases and J by 7 bases, with 11 bases between them. Germline V lookup: CDR1 LGHDT, CDR2 YNNKEL (reference sequence). The CDR3 sequence is 14 residues long. The CDR3 reads CASSQEGLANTQYF. The CDR3 nucleotides read TGTGCCAGCAGCCAAGAGGGCCTAGCGAATACGCAGTATTTT.

CDR3 sequence (DNA): TGTGCCAGCAGCCAAGATAAGGTCCCAGATACGCAGTATTTT. This translates into CASSQDKVPDTQYF. This sequence joins TRBV4-2 and TRBJ2-3; D unclear. V was cut by 0 bases and J by 4 bases, with 8 bases left in between. There are 14 residues in the CDR3. From germline, CDR1 is LGHNA and CDR2 YNFKEQ.

V and J are TRBV11-2 and TRBJ2-7; maybe TRBD1 (5 bases). The V end was cut by 1 base, the J end by 6 bases, with 13 bases between. The length of the CDR3 is 14 residues. Germline CDR1 and CDR2: SGHAT and FQNNGV. CDR3 in DNA: TGTGCCAGCAGCTTAGCTGGCAGGGTGATCGAGCAGTACTTC. Translated: CASSLAGRVIEQYF.

There are a few counts of this clonotype. The rearrangement joins TRBV20-1 to TRBJ2-1; D may be TRBD2 (6 bases). Trimming removed 0 bases from V and 15 bases from J, with 12 bases in between. The CDR3 spans 11 residues. Germline CDR1 and CDR2: DFQATT and SNEGSKA (reference sequence). In DNA, the CDR3 is TGCAGTGCTAGAGAGACTGGGGGGTTGTTCTTC. This encodes CSARETGGLFF.

The sample holds a few counts of this clonotype. This sequence joins TRBV29-1 and TRBJ1-6, with D possibly matching TRBD1 (5 bases). Germline lookup yields CDR1 SQVTM and CDR2 ANQGSEA. The V end lost 5 bases, the J end lost 7 bases, and 12 bases lay between the germline ends. The CDR3 covers 13 residues. The CDR3 is CSVRDSKNSPLHF. The CDR3 DNA sequence: TGCAGCGTTCGCGACAGTAAGAATTCACCCCTCCACTTT. Full variable domain (rest looked up from reference TRBV29-1 and TRBJ1-6): SAVISQKPSRDICQRGTSLTIQCQVDSQVTMMFWYRQQPGQSLTLIATANQGSEATYESGFVIDKFPISRPNLTFSTLTVSNMSPEDSSIYLCSVRDSKNSPLHFGNGTRLTVT.

In this sample, this clonotype turned up a few times. This rearrangement joins TRBV5-6 to TRBJ1-1; 10 nucleotides align to TRBD1. V was clipped by 4 bases and J by 5 bases; unmatched bases: 8. The CDR3 consists of 15 residues. Looked up from germline, CDR1 is SGHDT and CDR2 is YYEEEE. The CDR3 sequence: CASSTPGQGRTEAFF. The CDR3 DNA follows: TGTGCCAGCAGCACTCCGGGACAGGGGAGAACTGAAGCTTTCTTT.

This clonotype was detected only a few times. The rearrangement links TRBV3-1 to TRBJ2-2, with 7 nucleotides matching TRBD1. V gave up 1 base and J gave up 3 bases; unmatched junction bases: 5. The CDR3 length is 16 residues. Per the germline V gene, CDR1 is LGHDT and CDR2 is YNNKEL (reference sequence). The CDR3 loop is CASSQAGTVYTGELFF. The CDR3 region has the DNA TGTGCCAGCAGCCAAGCCGGGACAGTTTACACCGGGGAGCTGTTTTTT.

This clonotype has at least ten counts. J is TRBJ1-5 and V is TRBV21-1; the table's D gene call, TRBD1, was not cross checked with the DNA. TRBV21-1 is marked as a pseudogene. The CDR3 is made up of 18 amino acids. CDR3 DNA: TGTGCCAGCAGCTCCCGGGACAGGGACAGGTATAGCAATCAGCCCCAGCATTTT. Its translation is CASSSRDRDRYSNQPQHF.